A single sample is the source of the 3 T cell receptor beta chains below, sequenced in a study of T cells in Graves' hyperthyroidism and ophthalmopathy. Authors of the study amplified TCR beta CDR3 regions from RNA transcripts. HTBI primers were employed in a first-round RT-PCR of the TCR CDR3. Using its own MiXCR run on the multiplex PCR reads, TCRdb lists one record per CDR3 protein. Among fewer than 800,000 distinct CDR3 sequences, about a sixth were seen once, and the ten largest hold approximately 8%. Sample: blood. The source is a man aged 18 to 30 with Graves' hyperthyroidism.

Only a few counts were recorded for this clonotype. The rearrangement uses TRBV20-1 and TRBJ2-1; 7 positions match TRBD2. This CDR3 spans 15 amino acids. Germline values: CDR1 DFQATT, CDR2 SNEGSKA (reference sequence). J gave up 2 bases and V 3 bases, and 7 bases lay outside the gene matches. CDR3 residues: CSARFGTNTYNEQFF. The CDR3, as DNA: TGCAGTGCTAGGTTTGGGACTAATACCTACAATGAGCAGTTCTTC.

This clonotype was seen many times. The chain carries TRBV12-3 or TRBV12-4 and TRBJ1-3, with D uncertain. The CDR3 length is 12 residues. Trimming pared 5 bases from V and 4 bases from J, leaving 6 bases between. The CDR3 sequence: CASSRDGNTIYF. Written as DNA, the CDR3 is TGTGCCAGCAGTCGAGACGGAAACACCATATATTTT.

V and J are TRBV3-1 and TRBJ2-3; 9 bases fit TRBD2. The CDR3 runs to 16 residues. Trimming took 3 bases from V and 5 from J; bases not matched to a gene: 9. Germline CDR1 reads LGHDT; CDR2 reads YNNKEL (reference sequence). CDR3 region: CASSHLAGDALDTQYF. The CDR3 DNA reads TGTGCCAGCAGCCATTTAGCGGGAGACGCTTTAGATACGCAGTATTTT.